These 12 T cell receptor beta chains came from one sample sequenced in a study of graft-versus-host responses after intestinal transplantation. Here immunoSEQ multiplex PCR was the method, and the copy in TCRdb shows in-frame clones only, minus some. Of about 120,000 clones in the sample, roughly 96% were seen once. Which antigens these TCRs recognize remains unknown. The starting material was unstimulated CD8+ T cells sorted from spleen or lymph node cells, obtained before intestinal transplant. These receptors were collected from a human donor who received an intestinal transplant.

This clone was counted a single time. V is TRBV19 and J is TRBJ2-1, with TRBD2 matching over 10 bases. Germline loops: CDR1 LNHDA, CDR2 SQIVND (reference sequence). V lost 1 base, J lost 7 bases, and 19 bases stayed unmatched. The CDR3 runs to 20 residues. Here the CDR3 DNA reads TGTGCCAGTAGTATAGTATATATACCCCTAGCTAGCGGGAGAGGGAATGAGCAGTTCTTC. Translation gives CASSIVYIPLASGRGNEQFF.

The chain links TRBV6-5 to TRBJ2-7; 7 bases align to TRBD2. Losses at the gene ends were 7 bases for V and 7 bases for J; bases not matched to a gene: 13. Germline V lookup: CDR1 MNHEY, CDR2 SVGAGI. CDR3 length: 14 amino acids. CDR3 nucleotides: TGTGCCAGCAAAATCTCTAGCGGAGCGGGAGAGCAGTACTTC. Its protein product is CASKISSGAGEQYF.

This chain connects TRBV7-8 to TRBJ2-3; TRBD1 or TRBD2 may be the D gene (5 bases each). V dropped 6 bases and J dropped 3 bases, with 16 bases sitting between them. The CDR3 has 15 amino acids. In germline, CDR1 is SGHVS, CDR2 FQNEAQ. The chain's CDR3 is CASSWGWDRTDTQYF. The CDR3 DNA sequence: TGTGCCAGCAGTTGGGGGTGGGATCGTACAGATACGCAGTATTTT. The full variable domain, in which reference TRBV7-8 and TRBJ2-3 provide the parts outside the CDR3, is GAGVSQSPRYKVAKRGQDVALRCDPISGHVSLFWYQQALGQGPEFLTYFQNEAQLDKSGLPSDRFFAERPEGSVSTLKIQRTQQEDSAVYLCASSWGWDRTDTQYFGPGTRLTVL.

Details on this clone: An end of the junction does not agree with germline; a read error may underlie this. The sample carries other DNA sequences with the same CDR3. V and J are TRBV11-2 and TRBJ2-2, with D perhaps matching TRBD2 (6 bases). The CDR3 has 18 amino acids. CDR1 and CDR2 from the germline V gene are SGHAT and FQNNGV. For the CDR3, the DNA is TGTGCTAGCAGCCTAAAAATCGCTAGCGATTATTGGAGCGGGGAGCTGTTTTTT. Its translation: CASSLKIASDYWSGELFF.

This clone was observed a single time. The genes are TRBV9 and TRBJ2-3; D is possibly TRBD1 or TRBD2 (6 bases each). V shed 0 bases and J shed 2 bases, with 13 bases lying between them. Germline V gene lookup returns CDR1 SGDLS and CDR2 YYNGEE. The CDR3 is 16 amino acids. The chain's CDR3 is CASSVEGGAPTDTQYF. For the CDR3, the DNA is TGTGCCAGCAGCGTAGAGGGGGGCGCTCCCACAGATACGCAGTATTTT.

This sequence joins TRBV28 and TRBJ1-2; weak D call: TRBD1 (6 bases). Trimming took off 3 bases at V and 3 bases at J, with 11 bases between the two ends. CDR1 and CDR2 (germline): MDHEN, SYDVKM. This CDR3 contains 14 residues. CDR3 loop: CASSLGGLDYGYTF. CDR3 DNA sequence: TGTGCCAGCAGTTTGGGGGGGCTAGACTATGGCTACACCTTC.

This chain's CDR3 is CASSPNRVPYEQYF. CDR3 sequence (DNA): TGTGCCAGTAGTCCAAACAGGGTTCCCTACGAGCAGTACTTC. This chain connects TRBV19 to TRBJ2-7; perhaps TRBD1 as D (6 bases). Germline lookup yields CDR1 LNHDA and CDR2 SQIVND (reference sequence). This CDR3 region has 14 residues. The V end lost 5 bases, the J end lost 2 bases, and 13 bases lay between the germline ends. Full variable domain (remainder filled in from reference TRBV19 and TRBJ2-7): DGGITQSPKYLFRKEGQNVTLSCEQNLNHDAMYWYRQDPGQGLRLIYYSQIVNDFQKGDIAEGYSVSREKKESFPLTVTSAQKNPTAFYLCASSPNRVPYEQYFGPGTRLTVT.

The CDR3 region has the DNA TGTGCCAGCAGTTTTTGGCCGTTCTATGGCTACACCTTC. It yields the protein CASSFWPFYGYTF. The chain has TRBV27 and TRBJ1-2; no clear D. V was clipped by 3 bases and J by 4 bases, with 9 bases between them. The CDR3 has 13 residues. Germline V gene sequence: CDR1 MNHEY, CDR2 SMNVEV (reference sequence).

V is TRBV6-5 and J is TRBJ2-7, with D perhaps given as TRBD1 or TRBD2 (5 bases each). This CDR3 spans 14 amino acids. The V gene's germline CDR1 is MNHEY and CDR2 SVGAGI. The ends were cut back, 2 bases at V and 6 bases at J, with 14 bases in the middle. The CDR3 DNA reads as TGTGCCAGCAGTTACACCGAGAGGGGTAGCGAGCAGTACTTC. It codes for CASSYTERGSEQYF.

The chain carries TRBV5-6 and TRBJ2-1; 11 bases are a match to TRBD2. The V gene's germline CDR1 is SGHDT and CDR2 YYEEEE. The CDR3 sequence is 15 residues long. The V and J ends lost 6 bases and 4 bases, in that order; junction bases with no gene match: 6. CDR3 in DNA: TGTGCCAGCAACTTAGCGGGAGGGTCGTACAATGAGCAGTTCTTC. Translating gives CASNLAGGSYNEQFF.

In its sample, this clone was seen once. This chain joins TRBV19 and TRBJ1-2; D possibly corresponds to TRBD1 (5 bases). V lost 5 bases, J lost 3 bases, and 16 bases lay in between. Germline V lookup: CDR1 LNHDA, CDR2 SQIVND (reference sequence). The CDR3 sequence is 15 residues long. In DNA, the CDR3 is TGTGCCAGTAGTCCTCGCCGGGGGTGGTACTATGGCTACACCTTC. This translates into CASSPRRGWYYGYTF.

The chain combines TRBV19 with TRBJ1-1; D unresolved. There are 12 residues in the CDR3. The germline V gene encodes CDR1 LNHDA and CDR2 SQIVND (reference sequence). V lost 6 bases and J lost 7, with 12 bases in between. This CDR3 is CASSIYRGEAFF. CDR3 bases: TGTGCCAGTAGCATATACAGAGGTGAAGCTTTCTTT.